Sequencing of this T cell receptor beta chain was carried out in a study of T cell clonotyping in hematopoietic cell transplantation. Study conclusions and caveats: After transplant, recipient diversity fell while pathologically expanded clonotypes grew through day 180. No sorting was done, leaving CD4 and CD8 contributions mixed. Few recipient clonotypes overlapped donors; over 95% were de novo at given depth. Graft donor and pretransplant recipient Inverse Simpson Index values predicted broader posttransplant TCR diversity.

Measured with immunoSEQ multiplex PCR; TCRdb has only the in-frame clones, and not every one. The sample includes tens of thousands of clones, less than 95% of them seen just once. In regard to this clone: The antigen is unknown.

The V and J ends lost 0 bases and 3 bases respectively, with 11 bases between them. Germline V CDR1 and CDR2: SEHNR, FQNEAQ (reference sequence). The CDR3 loop spans 15 amino acids. The chain joins TRBV7-9 to TRBJ1-1; D remains unclear. The sequenced sample was peripheral blood mononuclear cells. This receptor was obtained from a woman aged 45-59 years in good health. Some clones in this sample may be carry-over from other donors' samples. The CDR3 sequence is CASSLAGARDTEAFF. CDR3 in DNA: TGTGCCAGCAGCTTAGCAGGAGCCCGAGACACTGAAGCTTTCTTT.